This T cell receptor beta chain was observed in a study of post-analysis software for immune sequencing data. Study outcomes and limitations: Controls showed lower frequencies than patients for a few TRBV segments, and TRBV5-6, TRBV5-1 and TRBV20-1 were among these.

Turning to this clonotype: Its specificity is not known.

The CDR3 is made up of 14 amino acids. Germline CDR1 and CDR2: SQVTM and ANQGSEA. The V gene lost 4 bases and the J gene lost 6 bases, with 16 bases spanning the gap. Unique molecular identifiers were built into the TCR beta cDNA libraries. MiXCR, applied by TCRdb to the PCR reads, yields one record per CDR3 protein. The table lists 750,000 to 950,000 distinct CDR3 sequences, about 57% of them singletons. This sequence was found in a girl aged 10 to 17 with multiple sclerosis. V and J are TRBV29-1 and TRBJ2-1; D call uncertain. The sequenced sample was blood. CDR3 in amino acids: CSVAGRAVRNEQFF. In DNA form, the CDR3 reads TGCAGCGTTGCCGGTAGGGCAGTCCGCAATGAGCAGTTCTTC.